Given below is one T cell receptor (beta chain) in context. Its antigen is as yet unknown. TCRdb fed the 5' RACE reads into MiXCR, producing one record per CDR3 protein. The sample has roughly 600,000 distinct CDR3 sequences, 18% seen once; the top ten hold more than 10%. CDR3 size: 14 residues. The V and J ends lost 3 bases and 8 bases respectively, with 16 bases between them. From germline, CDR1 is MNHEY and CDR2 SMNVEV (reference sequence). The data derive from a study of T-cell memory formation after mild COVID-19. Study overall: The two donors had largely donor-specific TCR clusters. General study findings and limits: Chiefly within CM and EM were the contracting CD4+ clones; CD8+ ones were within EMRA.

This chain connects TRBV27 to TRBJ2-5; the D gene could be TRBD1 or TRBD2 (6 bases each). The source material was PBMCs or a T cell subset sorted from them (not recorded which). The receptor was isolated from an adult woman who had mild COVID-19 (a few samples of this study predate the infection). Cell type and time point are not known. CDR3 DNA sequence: TGTGCCAGCAGTTTCGGGACTGACGGGACAACCCAGTACTTC. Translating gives CASSFGTDGTTQYF.